Each of the 11 T cell receptor beta chains below was sequenced from the same sample in a study of glioma-infiltrating T cells after dendritic cell vaccination. Clones were sequenced by immunoSEQ multiplex PCR, and TCRdb holds only the in-frame ones, with some missing. This table holds 93,000 or so clones, roughly 81% found once. The sequencing here drew on blood, taken before dendritic cell vaccination. Receptors were obtained from a human donor with glioblastoma.

This clone has a single count. This sequence joins TRBV5-4 and TRBJ2-7, with 13 bases that match TRBD2. The CDR3 is 15 amino acids. V lost 4 bases and J lost 6; bases outside the gene matches: 7. Germline V gives CDR1 SGHNT, CDR2 YYREEE (reference sequence). The CDR3 loop reads CASSTQGLAGTEQYF. DNA of the CDR3: TGTGCCAGCAGCACCCAGGGACTAGCGGGGACCGAGCAGTACTTC.

The chain recombines TRBV9 with TRBJ1-2; no clear D. This CDR3 comprises 14 residues. V was pared by 0 bases and J by 4 bases, with 10 bases between. The germline gives CDR1 SGDLS, CDR2 YYNGEE. As DNA, the CDR3 is TGTGCCAGCAGCGTAGGAGTTCCACTCTATGGCTACACCTTC. This gives the protein CASSVGVPLYGYTF.

This rearrangement joins TRBV10-3 to TRBJ2-7; 7 nucleotides agree with TRBD1. The CDR3 consists of 16 residues. J was trimmed by 2 bases and V by 4 bases; bases with no gene match: 11. Per the germline V gene, CDR1 is ENHRY and CDR2 is SYGVKD. The CDR3: CAISGVLGDRPYEQYF. The CDR3 coding sequence is TGTGCCATCAGTGGGGTTTTGGGGGACAGACCCTACGAGCAGTACTTC.

This rearrangement joins TRBV29-1 to TRBJ2-2; D might be TRBD2 (6 bases). With 7 bases removed from V and 4 bases from J, the gap between germline ends came to 16 bases. The CDR3 runs 14 residues. Germline V gene data show CDR1 as SQVTM and CDR2 as ANQGSEA. Here the CDR3 reads CSARRGSSTGELFF. The CDR3 DNA follows: TGCAGCGCCCGCCGGGGGTCGAGCACCGGGGAGCTGTTTTTT.

The chain employs TRBV16 and TRBJ2-7; 10 nucleotides match TRBD1. The CDR3 spans 15 residues. In germline, CDR1 is KGHSY, CDR2 FQNENV. V lost 0 bases to trimming and J lost 3 bases; unmatched junction nucleotides: 2. The CDR3 nucleotides are TGTGCCAGCAGCCAATCCAGGGACAGGGGCTACGAGCAGTACTTC. It specifies CASSQSRDRGYEQYF.

The CDR3 sequence is CASSSGLYEQYF. As DNA, the CDR3 is TGTGCCAGCAGCTCGGGACTGTACGAGCAGTACTTC. V and J are TRBV11-2 and TRBJ2-7; D may be TRBD2 (6 bases). Germline loops: CDR1 SGHAT, CDR2 FQNNGV. The V gene lost 4 bases and the J gene lost 4 bases, with 8 bases spanning the gap. The CDR3 runs to 12 residues.

This chain links TRBV4-1 with TRBJ2-5; D might be TRBD2 (6 bases). Germline V gene lookup returns CDR1 MGHRA and CDR2 YSYEKL. V lost 0 bases, J lost 1 base, and 15 bases lay in between. CDR3 length equals 17 residues. In nucleotides, the CDR3 is TGCGCCAGCAGCCAAGATACCGCGGGGCCATCCCAAGAGACCCAGTACTTC. Residues: CASSQDTAGPSQETQYF.

V and J are TRBV5-4 and TRBJ1-3; 7 nucleotides line up with TRBD1. The V segment lost 4 bases and the J segment 3 bases; nucleotides outside the gene matches: 7. Germline-derived CDR1 and CDR2 are SGHNT and YYREEE (reference sequence). The CDR3 loop spans 15 amino acids. In DNA form, the CDR3 reads TGTGCCAGCAGCCTCGACAGGGATAGTGGAAACACCATATATTTT. It is translated as CASSLDRDSGNTIYF.

The chain combines TRBV2 with TRBJ2-7, with 13 bases lining up with TRBD2. V shed 6 bases, J shed 6 bases, and the junction held 5 bases outside the gene matches. The germline gives CDR1 SNHLY, CDR2 FYNNEI. The CDR3 length is 14 residues. In DNA, the CDR3 is TGTGCCAGCAGGGGACTAGCGGGGAAGAGCGAGCAGTACTTC. Translating it yields CASRGLAGKSEQYF.

The V call is TRBV29-1, the J call TRBJ1-1; D is perhaps TRBD1 (6 bases). The germline V gene has CDR1 SQVTM and CDR2 ANQGSEA. The V end was cut by 7 bases, the J end by 0 bases, with 15 bases between. CDR3 length equals 14 residues. The CDR3 here is CSGARTAVNTEAFF. CDR3 DNA: TGCAGCGGCGCCCGGACAGCGGTGAACACTGAAGCTTTCTTT.

The rearrangement uses TRBV5-4 and TRBJ2-1; perhaps TRBD2 as D (5 bases). Trimming removed 4 bases from V and 5 bases from J, with 13 bases in between. CDR3 size: 14 residues. Germline lookup yields CDR1 SGHNT and CDR2 YYREEE (reference sequence). CDR3 nucleotide sequence: TGTGCCAGCAGCCGGGATCCCGTAAACAATGAGCAGTTCTTC. Translating it yields CASSRDPVNNEQFF.